This is a list of T cell receptor beta chains from one sample in a study of neurological immune-mediated disorders. TCRdb reprocessed the 5' RACE reads via MiXCR and lists one record per CDR3 protein. The data contain about 27,000 distinct CDR3 sequences, around 3.4% of them singletons. The sequenced material came from PBMCs. Every receptor here comes from a woman aged 30 to 39 with multiple sclerosis. Each CDR3 is given with its conserved first and last residue. A D gene is named only where the DNA matches it firmly. Clone size is shown for a subset of rows, as once, few, many or a class of expanded clone.

CDR3 length	V gene	J gene	D gene	clone size	CDR3 DNA	CDR3 protein
14	TRBV5-1	TRBJ2-3	-	many	TGCGCCAGCAGGACCATGGAGGGCACAGATACGCAGTATTTT	CASRTMEGTDTQYF
14	TRBV20-1	TRBJ2-7	TRBD1	many	TGCAGTGCTAGAGTTCGGACAGGGGCCTACGAGCAGTACTTC	CSARVRTGAYEQYF
11	TRBV5-6	TRBJ2-1	-	many	TGTGCCAGCAGCTCGTATGGTGAGCAGTTCTTC	CASSSYGEQFF
14	TRBV20-1	TRBJ2-3	-	few	TGCAGTGCTTTCTCGGGGGAAAGCACAGATACGCAGTATTTT	CSAFSGESTDTQYF
12	TRBV7-2	TRBJ2-5	-	many	TGTGCCAGCAGCCGTAATGAAGAGACCCAGTACTTC	CASSRNEETQYF
13	TRBV4-3	TRBJ2-1	-	many	TGCGCCAGCAGCCAAGAACTAGATGGTGAGCAGTTCTTC	CASSQELDGEQFF
22	TRBV4-1	TRBJ2-3	TRBD1	many	TGCGCCAGCAGCCAAGGCCCTTGGACAGGGGCCGACGGGCGTGCTAGCACAGATACGCAGTATTTT	CASSQGPWTGADGRASTDTQYF
13	TRBV20-1	TRBJ2-1	-	many	TGCAGTGCTCAGAGGATCCGGGGCAATGAGCAGTTCTTC	CSAQRIRGNEQFF
20	TRBV7-2	TRBJ2-3	TRBD2	many	TGTGCCAGCAGCTTTTCACCGGGACTAGCGGGTTCTCGGGGATCAGATACGCAGTATTTT	CASSFSPGLAGSRGSDTQYF
12	TRBV20-1	TRBJ2-1	-	many	TGCAGTGCCCAGCGGCCGGGGAATGAGCAGTTCTTC	CSAQRPGNEQFF
14	TRBV12-3/TRBV12-4	TRBJ2-5	TRBD1	many	TGTGCCAGCAGTCTCGGACAGGGGATGGAGACCCAGTACTTC	CASSLGQGMETQYF
16	TRBV28	TRBJ2-2	-	many	TGTGCCAGCGTGGAACAGGTCTTAGCGAACACCGGGGAGCTGTTTTTT	CASVEQVLANTGELFF
13	TRBV5-1	TRBJ2-5	-	many	TGCGCCAGCAGCTTGCATGTCCAAGAGACCCAGTACTTC	CASSLHVQETQYF
16	TRBV6-5	TRBJ2-2	TRBD2	many	TGTGCCAGCAGTTACTCGGTGCGGGAGAGGTCCGGGGAGCTGTTTTTT	CASSYSVRERSGELFF
14	TRBV5-4	TRBJ2-5	TRBD1	many	TGTGCCAGCAGCTCCTCAGGGGGCGCAAAGACCCAGTACTTC	CASSSSGGAKTQYF
13	TRBV12-3/TRBV12-4	TRBJ2-7	TRBD1	many	TGTGCCACCGGGCAGGGGGCAAGTAGCGAGCAGTACTTC	CATGQGASSEQYF
13	TRBV4-3	TRBJ2-3	-	many	TGCGCCAGCAGCCAAGCAGAGCGAGTCACGCAGTATTTT	CASSQAERVTQYF
12	TRBV9	TRBJ2-2	-	many	TGTGCCAGCAGCGTACAAACCGGGGAGCTGTTTTTT	CASSVQTGELFF
14	TRBV28	TRBJ1-5	-	many	TGTGCCAGCAGTCCTGACAGGTTCAATCAGCCCCAGCATTTT	CASSPDRFNQPQHF
16	TRBV7-9	TRBJ1-1	-	many	TGTGCCAGCAGCTTAGCGTTGGGGGAGGTGGACACTGAAGCTTTCTTT	CASSLALGEVDTEAFF
15	TRBV20-1	TRBJ2-7	TRBD2	many	TGCAGTGCTAAAGCGTTAGCGGGAATACCCTACGAGCAGTACTTC	CSAKALAGIPYEQYF
14	TRBV5-5	TRBJ2-7	-	many	TGTGCCAGCGGCCTCCTGGGCAGCTCCTACGAGCAGTACTTC	CASGLLGSSYEQYF
15	TRBV5-1	TRBJ2-3	-	many	TGCGCCAGCAGCTTTGGAACTCCCGGGACAGATACGCAGTATTTT	CASSFGTPGTDTQYF
15	TRBV6-2/TRBV6-3	TRBJ2-1	-	-	TGTGCCAGCAGTGCACTTAGAACGAGCAGTGATGAGCAGTTCTTC	CASSALRTSSDEQFF
14	TRBV28	TRBJ2-2	TRBD2	many	TGTGCCAGCAGTCCCGGACTAGCTGGGGGGGAGCTGTTTTTT	CASSPGLAGGELFF
11	TRBV20-1	TRBJ2-1	-	many	TGCAGTGCCTGGACTGTCGATGAGCAGTTCTTC	CSAWTVDEQFF
14	TRBV7-2	TRBJ2-2	-	many	TGTGCCAGCAGCTTAACTAGGGTTGGCGGGGAGCTGTTTTTT	CASSLTRVGGELFF
15	TRBV7-6	TRBJ2-7	TRBD1	many	TGTGCCAGCAGCCCGATGACCGGGACAGGGGTCGAGCAGTACTTC	CASSPMTGTGVEQYF
15	TRBV9	TRBJ1-6	-	many	TGTGCCAGCAGCGTAGGAGGGGATAATAATTCACCCCTCAACTTT	CASSVGGDNNSPLNF